The 20 T cell receptor beta chains below were found in one sample sequenced in a study of T cell clones after liver transplantation. Using immunoSEQ multiplex PCR, the repertoire was profiled, and TCRdb retains in-frame clones only, with some absent. The table shows 5,500 to 7,500 clones, with 60% to 75% occurring only once. The specimen was CD8+ T cells from blood, collected before liver transplant. Receptors were obtained from a human donor who received a liver transplant.

Only a few counts were recorded for this clone. CDR3 loop: CASSQIGGNEQFF. In DNA form, the CDR3 reads TGTGCCAGCAGCCAGATCGGGGGGAATGAGCAGTTCTTC. V usage is TRBV7-9 and J usage is TRBJ2-1; 7 positions agree with TRBD2. The CDR3 is made up of 13 amino acids. Trimming at V came to 5 bases and at J to 7 bases, leaving 5 bases not matched to a gene. Germline V CDR1 and CDR2: SEHNR, FQNEAQ (reference sequence).

This clone was observed once. The CDR3: CASSQEGTGAYYEQYF. CDR3 DNA sequence: TGTGCCAGCAGCCAAGAAGGGACAGGGGCCTACTACGAGCAGTACTTC. V gene TRBV4-2 combines with J gene TRBJ2-7; 10 bases align to TRBD1. Germline assignment: CDR1 LGHNA and CDR2 YNFKEQ. CDR3 length equals 16 residues. J was trimmed by 3 bases and V by 0 bases; bases with no gene match: 5.

The chain joins TRBV5-1 to TRBJ2-1, with TRBD2 matching 15 bases. CDR1 SGHRS and CDR2 YFSETQ come from the germline V gene. V gave up 5 bases and J gave up 1 base; unmatched junction bases: 10. The CDR3 runs 19 residues. The CDR3 loop reads CASSMDPGLAGGSYNEQFF. CDR3 coding DNA: TGCGCCAGCAGTATGGATCCGGGACTAGCGGGAGGATCCTACAATGAGCAGTTCTTC.

The rearrangement uses TRBV6-5 and TRBJ2-1; TRBD2 matches at 11 bases. Per the germline V gene, CDR1 is MNHEY and CDR2 is SVGAGI. V was pared by 4 bases and J by 4 bases, with 6 bases of the junction left unmatched. This CDR3 comprises 16 residues. The CDR3 DNA is TGTGCCAGCAGTTCTTCTAGCGGGGGGCCTTACAATGAGCAGTTCTTC. Its protein is CASSSSSGGPYNEQFF.

The chain employs TRBV5-6 and TRBJ2-5; a possible D gene is TRBD2 (7 bases). CDR3 size: 15 residues. V was shortened by 0 bases and J by 4 bases, with 13 bases between the two germline ends. Germline CDR1 SGHDT, CDR2 YYEEEE. The CDR3 reads CASSLGGGSGETQYF. As DNA, the CDR3 is TGTGCCAGCAGCTTGGGGGGGGGCTCAGGAGAGACCCAGTACTTC.

The chain uses TRBV5-1 and TRBJ1-2, with D unresolved. Per germline, CDR1 SGHRS and CDR2 YFSETQ. V lost 1 base and J lost 1, with 5 bases in between. This CDR3 comprises 13 residues. The CDR3 DNA reads TGCGCCAGCAGCTTGACAGTTAACTATGGCTACACCTTC. This gives the protein CASSLTVNYGYTF.

The J gene is TRBJ2-3, the V gene TRBV7-9; 13 nucleotides match TRBD2. V shed 7 bases, J shed 4 bases, and the junction held 5 bases outside the gene matches. CDR1 SEHNR and CDR2 FQNEAQ come from the germline V gene (reference sequence). The CDR3 runs to 15 residues. The DNA for the CDR3 is TGTGCCAGCACCGGACTAGCGGGAGTGGCAGATACGCAGTATTTT. Its translation: CASTGLAGVADTQYF. The entire variable domain, with the rest obtained from reference TRBV7-9 and TRBJ2-3, is as follows: DTGVSQNPRHKITKRGQNVTFRCDPISEHNRLYWYRQTLGQGPEFLTYFQNEAQLEKSRLLSDRFSAERPKGSFSTLEIQRTEQGDSAMYLCASTGLAGVADTQYFGPGTRLTVL.

This sequence joins TRBV19 and TRBJ2-1, with D uncertain. V was trimmed by 3 bases and J by 4 bases, leaving 13 bases between them. Germline CDR1 reads LNHDA; CDR2 reads SQIVND (reference sequence). CDR3 length equals 15 residues. This CDR3 is CASSIWPGGYNEQFF. As DNA, the CDR3 is TGTGCCAGTAGTATTTGGCCAGGTGGGTACAATGAGCAGTTCTTC.

This chain connects TRBV28 to TRBJ2-7, with D uncertain. Trimming took off 6 bases at V and 7 bases at J, with 10 bases between the two ends. This CDR3 has 11 residues. CDR1 and CDR2 from the germline V gene are MDHEN and SYDVKM. The CDR3 DNA is TGTGCCAGCAGGGCCCTCCGGGAGCAGTACTTC. It specifies CASRALREQYF.

This rearrangement joins TRBV6-1 to TRBJ2-1; the D gene is possibly TRBD2 (6 bases). There are 13 residues in the CDR3. Between the trimmed V and J ends, which lost 7 bases and 8 bases, there was a span of 15 bases. CDR1 and CDR2 (germline): MNHNS, SASEGT. CDR3 protein: CASTRLGRDEQFF. The CDR3 region has the DNA TGTGCCAGCACCAGACTAGGACGGGATGAGCAGTTCTTC.

This clone was counted once. This chain connects TRBV19 to TRBJ1-2; D is possibly TRBD1 (5 bases). Per the germline V gene, CDR1 is LNHDA and CDR2 is SQIVND (reference sequence). This CDR3 contains 12 residues. V was cut by 7 bases and J by 2 bases, with 8 bases left in between. CDR3 bases: TGTGCCAGTACGGGGGGGAACTATGGCTACACCTTC. It specifies CASTGGNYGYTF.

V and J are TRBV21-1 and TRBJ1-5; TRBD1 was called by the table and not checked on the DNA. TRBV21-1 corresponds to a pseudogene. This CDR3 has 17 residues. The CDR3 sequence: CASISLKDREGNQPQHF. The CDR3 DNA follows: TGTGCCAGCATTTCCCTCAAAGACAGGGAGGGCAATCAGCCCCAGCATTTT.

The rearrangement links TRBV5-6 to TRBJ2-1; no clear D. CDR3 size: 12 residues. CDR1 and CDR2 (germline): SGHDT, YYEEEE. V gave up 6 bases and J gave up 4 bases, with 8 bases separating them. The CDR3 loop reads CASTSDYNEQFF. The CDR3 nucleotides are TGTGCCAGCACTTCCGATTACAATGAGCAGTTCTTC.

The sample holds a few counts of this clone. The chain is built from TRBV13 and TRBJ1-4, with 9 bases that match TRBD1. This CDR3 comprises 14 residues. Trimming at V came to 5 bases and at J to 8 bases, leaving 6 bases not matched to a gene. Germline V gene lookup returns CDR1 PRHDT and CDR2 FYEKMQ (reference sequence). CDR3 sequence: CASSQGQGNEKLFF. The CDR3 DNA is TGTGCCAGCAGCCAGGGACAGGGAAACGAAAAACTGTTTTTT.

The rearrangement links TRBV28 to TRBJ2-3; D unclear. Trimming stripped 1 base from V and 0 bases from J, with 8 bases between. Germline CDR1 MDHEN, CDR2 SYDVKM. The CDR3 consists of 15 residues. The CDR3 spells CASSLSELSTDTQYF. In nucleotides, the CDR3 is TGTGCCAGCAGTTTATCGGAACTAAGCACAGATACGCAGTATTTT.

The CDR3 spells CASSPLAGVDHEQYV. CDR3 DNA sequence: TGTGCCAGCAGCCCACTAGCGGGAGTGGACCACGAGCAGTACGTC. The V call is TRBV7-4, the J call TRBJ2-7, with 11 bases identical to TRBD2. Germline trimming cut 5 bases from V and 5 bases from J; bases unmatched to any gene: 8. Germline values: CDR1 SGHVT, CDR2 SQSDAQ. CDR3 length: 15 residues.

This clone counts as large. This chain uses TRBV27 with TRBJ1-2; D is uncertain. Looked up from germline, CDR1 is MNHEY and CDR2 is SMNVEV (reference sequence). Trimming pared 5 bases from V and 1 base from J, leaving 8 bases between. The CDR3 is 13 residues long. Here the CDR3 reads CASSKGFNYGYTF. The CDR3 nucleotides are TGTGCCAGCAGTAAAGGATTTAACTATGGCTACACCTTC.

This clone is medium-sized (0.01 to 0.1%). The gene calls are TRBV29-1 and TRBJ2-7; 10 nucleotides match TRBD2. This CDR3 comprises 12 residues. Germline V gene sequence: CDR1 SQVTM, CDR2 ANQGSEA. V was pared by 5 bases and J by 7 bases, with 5 bases of the junction left unmatched. CDR3 in DNA: TGCAGCGTTCCTAGCGGGGGTGGTGAGCAGTACTTC. This sequence encodes CSVPSGGGEQYF.

The V gene is TRBV7-9, the J gene TRBJ1-5; 10 bases fit TRBD1. Trimming took 5 bases from V and 2 from J; bases not matched to a gene: 9. The CDR3 is 17 residues long. The germline CDR1 and CDR2 sequences are SEHNR and FQNEAQ (reference sequence). CDR3 protein: CASSGDRGPSGNQPQHF. The CDR3, as DNA: TGTGCCAGCAGCGGAGACAGGGGGCCATCGGGCAATCAGCCCCAGCATTTT.

The rearrangement joins TRBV10-2 to TRBJ2-7, with a tentative D call TRBD2 (6 bases). Trimming took off 5 bases at V and 1 base at J, with 15 bases between the two ends. This CDR3 is built from 15 residues. Germline CDR1 is WSHSY and CDR2 is SAAADI. In DNA, the CDR3 is TGCGCCAGCAGTAGTAAGGAGGGGAGATCCTACGAGCAGTACTTC. This translates into CASSSKEGRSYEQYF.